The next 27 T cell receptor beta chains were all read from a single sample in a study of blood T cell repertoires in COVID-19. Here immunoSEQ multiplex PCR was the method, and the copy in TCRdb shows in-frame clones only, minus some. The sample holds roughly 500,000 clones, 89% seen once. The sequencing sample was made of peripheral blood. The receptors were sampled from a man aged 18 to 35 with COVID-19, enrolled during active disease.

The V and J genes are TRBV6-2 or TRBV6-3 and TRBJ2-1; TRBD2 aligns across 12 bases. The CDR3 is made up of 19 amino acids. V lost 0 bases, J lost 6 bases, and 12 bases stayed unmatched. CDR1 and CDR2 (germline): MNHEY, SVGEGT. Here the CDR3 reads CASSYSKSGLAGLRNEQFF. In nucleotides, the CDR3 is TGTGCCAGCAGTTACTCGAAATCGGGACTAGCGGGTCTGCGCAATGAGCAGTTCTTC.

The V gene is TRBV6-5, the J gene TRBJ2-2; TRBD2 matches at 8 bases. The CDR3 is 15 residues long. With 6 bases clipped from V and 7 bases from J, the junction kept 10 bases outside the gene matches. Germline CDR1 MNHEY, CDR2 SVGAGI. The CDR3 DNA reads TGTGCCAGCAGCCACCCGGGCGGGGGGAGCGGGGAGCTGTTTTTT. Translating gives CASSHPGGGSGELFF.

This rearrangement joins TRBV18 to TRBJ1-1; 7 positions agree with TRBD1. V trimming: 3 bases; J trimming: 2 bases; junction bases outside the gene matches: 9. This CDR3 is built from 16 residues. Germline CDR1 KGHSH, CDR2 LQKENI. This CDR3 reads CASSPGLGTANTEAFF. The CDR3 DNA reads TGTGCCAGCTCACCGGGCCTTGGGACAGCTAACACTGAAGCTTTCTTT.

The chain is built from TRBV24-1 and TRBJ2-6, with TRBD1 matching 8 bases. In germline, CDR1 is KGHDR, CDR2 SFDVKD. The ends lost 5 bases at V and 4 bases at J; junction bases unmatched: 9. The CDR3 length is 17 residues. In nucleotides, the CDR3 is TGTGCCACCAGTGCCGACAGGGGAGCGTCCGGGGCCAACGTCCTGACTTTC. It is translated as CATSADRGASGANVLTF.

V gene TRBV6-6 combines with J gene TRBJ1-1; 8 bases are a match to TRBD1. V gave up 4 bases and J gave up 10 bases; unmatched junction bases: 5. The germline gives CDR1 MNHNY, CDR2 SVGAGI (reference sequence). This CDR3 is built from 12 residues. The CDR3 reads CASSSGGKGAFF. In DNA, the CDR3 is TGTGCCAGCAGTTCAGGGGGCAAAGGAGCTTTCTTT.

The chain combines TRBV30 with TRBJ2-1; D perhaps matches TRBD1 (6 bases). V dropped 6 bases and J dropped 8 bases, with 14 bases sitting between them. Germline CDR1 reads GTSNPN; CDR2 reads SVGIG (reference sequence). The CDR3 runs 12 residues. The CDR3 reads CACQGSWDEQFF. Here the CDR3 DNA reads TGTGCCTGCCAGGGGTCGTGGGATGAGCAGTTCTTC.

The chain employs TRBV27 and TRBJ2-5; possible D gene TRBD2, 6 bases. Trimming cost V 5 bases and J 0 bases, with 13 bases left between them. Germline V CDR1 and CDR2: MNHEY, SMNVEV (reference sequence). The CDR3 contains 15 residues. Written as DNA, the CDR3 is TGTGCCAGCAGTAATCAACGGGGGAACCAAGAGACCCAGTACTTC. Translated: CASSNQRGNQETQYF.

Only a few counts were recorded for this clone. This sample includes further DNA sequences coding for the same CDR3. The chain joins TRBV2 to TRBJ1-2; TRBD1 might be the D (6 bases). Germline assignment: CDR1 SNHLY and CDR2 FYNNEI. V was pared by 4 bases and J by 2 bases, with 8 bases between. There are 13 residues in the CDR3. CDR3 nucleotide sequence: TGTGCCAGCAGTGGTCAGGGGAACTATGGCTACACCTTC. Protein: CASSGQGNYGYTF.

V and J are TRBV4-1 and TRBJ2-3, with 8 nucleotides matching TRBD2. Germline values: CDR1 MGHRA, CDR2 YSYEKL. This CDR3 region has 14 residues. J was trimmed by 4 bases and V by 3 bases; bases with no gene match: 3. The CDR3 DNA follows: TGCGCCAGCAGCCACCCGACTAGCGCAGATACGCAGTATTTT. It codes for CASSHPTSADTQYF.

This chain links TRBV7-9 with TRBJ2-5, with D maybe TRBD1 (5 bases). The ends were cut back, 2 bases at V and 2 bases at J, with 9 bases in the middle. This CDR3 spans 14 amino acids. Per the germline V gene, CDR1 is SEHNR and CDR2 is FQNEAQ (reference sequence). The CDR3 reads CASSLFAGQETQYF. The CDR3 nucleotides read TGTGCCAGCAGCTTATTCGCAGGGCAAGAGACCCAGTACTTC.

The chain has TRBV5-1 and TRBJ2-7; TRBD1 matches 8 bases. With V trimmed by 0 bases and J by 2 bases, 4 bases remained unmatched. The CDR3 spans 15 residues. Germline V lookup: CDR1 SGHRS, CDR2 YFSETQ. The CDR3 bases are TGCGCCAGCAGCTTGGCCGGGACAGGTCCCTACGAGCAGTACTTC. It yields the protein CASSLAGTGPYEQYF.

V gene TRBV7-2 combines with J gene TRBJ2-1; 9 bases line up with TRBD1. Germline V gene lookup returns CDR1 SGHTA and CDR2 FQGNSA. With V trimmed by 4 bases and J by 9 bases, 4 bases remained unmatched. The CDR3 spans 13 residues. The CDR3 here is CASSSQGAREQFF. Here the CDR3 DNA reads TGTGCCAGCAGCTCACAGGGGGCGCGTGAGCAGTTCTTC.

The sample holds one count of this clone. The CDR3 DNA follows: TGTGCCAGCAGTCCCAGACAGGGTATCGACGAGCAGTACTTC. Translated, it gives CASSPRQGIDEQYF. The chain recombines TRBV27 with TRBJ2-7; 7 bases line up with TRBD1. This CDR3 has 14 residues. J lost 5 bases, V lost 5 bases, and 9 bases had no gene match. The V gene's germline CDR1 is MNHEY and CDR2 SMNVEV (reference sequence).

J is TRBJ2-6 and V is TRBV25-1; 13 positions agree with TRBD2. Germline assignment: CDR1 MGHDK and CDR2 SYGVNS. There are 18 residues in the CDR3. V lost 5 bases and J lost 4; bases outside the gene matches: 8. The DNA for the CDR3 is TGTGCCAGCAGTTCTACTAGCGGGAGGGCCACAGGGGCCAACGTCCTGACTTTC. It is translated as CASSSTSGRATGANVLTF.

This rearrangement joins TRBV27 to TRBJ1-5; no definite D call. V was clipped by 4 bases and J by 6 bases, with 7 bases between them. Germline assignment: CDR1 MNHEY and CDR2 SMNVEV (reference sequence). The CDR3 length is 12 residues. This chain's CDR3 is CASSSPGQPQHF. CDR3 DNA: TGTGCCAGCAGTTCCCCCGGTCAGCCCCAGCATTTT.

This clone was recorded only once. This chain connects TRBV30 to TRBJ1-1; the D gene is possibly TRBD1 (6 bases). V dropped 0 bases and J dropped 1 base, with 9 bases sitting between them. The germline gives CDR1 GTSNPN, CDR2 SVGIG (reference sequence). This CDR3 contains 14 residues. The CDR3 DNA reads as TGTGCCTGGAGTGTGGACAGTTGGAACACTGAAGCTTTCTTT. Translation: CAWSVDSWNTEAFF.

V gene TRBV4-2 combines with J gene TRBJ1-2; 9 bases are shared with TRBD1. V lost 0 bases and J lost 8; bases outside the gene matches: 10. Germline V gene data show CDR1 as LGHNA and CDR2 as YNFKEQ. The length of the CDR3 is 16 residues. The CDR3 sequence: CASSQEGDRVKRGYTF. CDR3 coding DNA: TGTGCCAGCAGCCAAGAGGGGGACAGGGTGAAAAGAGGCTACACCTTC.

J is TRBJ2-5 and V is TRBV6-5; D possibly corresponds to TRBD2 (5 bases). The V end lost 6 bases, the J end lost 2 bases, and 10 bases lay between the germline ends. This CDR3 contains 13 residues. CDR1 and CDR2 (germline): MNHEY, SVGAGI. Here the CDR3 reads CASRRVDQETQYF. CDR3 in DNA: TGTGCCAGCAGGAGGGTCGATCAAGAGACCCAGTACTTC.

V gene TRBV5-5 combines with J gene TRBJ1-3, with TRBD1 matching 7 bases. The CDR3 extends over 15 amino acids. Germline CDR1 SGHKS, CDR2 YYEKEE (reference sequence). The junction had 8 bases not matched to a gene; V was cut back by 4 bases and J by 4 bases. The CDR3: CASSREQGRGNTIYF. DNA for the CDR3: TGTGCCAGCAGCCGCGAACAGGGGAGGGGAAACACCATATATTTT.

The V gene is TRBV18, the J gene TRBJ2-2; D might be TRBD2 (5 bases). The CDR3 runs to 15 residues. Germline V gene sequence: CDR1 KGHSH, CDR2 LQKENI. V shed 6 bases and J shed 3 bases, with 14 bases lying between them. The CDR3 nucleotides read TGTGCCAGCTCGGGAGAGCTCATTGACACCGGGGAGCTGTTTTTT. Its translation is CASSGELIDTGELFF.

This clone appeared once. CDR3 in amino acids: CASSLTDLNEKLFF. DNA of the CDR3: TGTGCCAGCAGTTTAACAGACCTTAATGAAAAACTGTTTTTT. This chain joins TRBV28 and TRBJ1-4, with D hard to call. V was pared by 2 bases and J by 4 bases, with 8 bases between. The germline gives CDR1 MDHEN, CDR2 SYDVKM. There are 14 residues in the CDR3.

The chain has TRBV7-9 and TRBJ2-2; TRBD2 might be the D (5 bases). V lost 7 bases, J lost 6 bases, and 15 bases lay in between. The germline CDR1 and CDR2 sequences are SEHNR and FQNEAQ (reference sequence). This CDR3 is 14 amino acids long. The CDR3 region has the DNA TGTGCCAGCACCGCTTCCCGGGAAGCCGGGGAGCTGTTTTTT. It yields the protein CASTASREAGELFF.

The chain couples TRBV6-2 or TRBV6-3 to TRBJ2-2; 10 bases fit TRBD1. Germline assignment: CDR1 MNHEY and CDR2 SVGEGT. The CDR3 runs to 16 residues. V was pared by 8 bases and J by 7 bases, with 13 bases of the junction left unmatched. CDR3 amino acids: CASLYSGTGVVGELFF. In DNA, the CDR3 is TGTGCCAGCCTTTACTCCGGGACAGGGGTGGTCGGGGAGCTGTTTTTT.

V gene TRBV5-6 combines with J gene TRBJ2-7, with 11 bases fitting TRBD2. Germline V gene data show CDR1 as SGHDT and CDR2 as YYEEEE. This CDR3 spans 16 amino acids. V lost 4 bases, J lost 4 bases, and 10 bases stayed unmatched. The DNA of the CDR3 is TGTGCCAGCAGCGCACCCTATAGCGGGAGGGCTTACGAGCAGTACTTC. As protein: CASSAPYSGRAYEQYF. The full variable domain, completed using reference TRBV5-6 and TRBJ2-7, is DAGVTQSPTHLIKTRGQQVTLRCSPKSGHDTVSWYQQALGQGPQFIFQYYEEEERQRGNFPDRFSGHQFPNYSSELNVNALLLGDSALYLCASSAPYSGRAYEQYFGPGTRLTVT.

The chain couples TRBV9 to TRBJ2-6, with D possibly being TRBD2 (5 bases). The CDR3 contains 15 residues. With 4 bases removed from V and 1 base from J, the gap between germline ends came to 9 bases. The germline CDR1 and CDR2 sequences are SGDLS and YYNGEE. The CDR3 reads CASSSRGSGANVLTF. In DNA, the CDR3 is TGTGCCAGCAGCTCCCGGGGTTCTGGGGCCAACGTCCTGACTTTC.

The CDR3 DNA reads as TGTGCCAGCAGTGTGACAGCGAACACTGAAGCTTTCTTT. It codes for CASSVTANTEAFF. The V gene is TRBV2, the J gene TRBJ1-1, with D maybe TRBD1 (5 bases). Germline V CDR1 and CDR2: SNHLY, FYNNEI. Trimming took off 4 bases at V and 1 base at J, with 7 bases between the two ends. The CDR3 totals 13 residues.

The CDR3 bases are TGTGCCAGTAGTATTTGGTACAGTTCAGACTATGGCTACACCTTC. It encodes CASSIWYSSDYGYTF. The chain joins TRBV19 to TRBJ1-2; D remains unclear. The CDR3 length is 15 residues. Trimming removed 3 bases from V and 3 bases from J, with 14 bases in between. The germline CDR1 and CDR2 sequences are LNHDA and SQIVND (reference sequence).